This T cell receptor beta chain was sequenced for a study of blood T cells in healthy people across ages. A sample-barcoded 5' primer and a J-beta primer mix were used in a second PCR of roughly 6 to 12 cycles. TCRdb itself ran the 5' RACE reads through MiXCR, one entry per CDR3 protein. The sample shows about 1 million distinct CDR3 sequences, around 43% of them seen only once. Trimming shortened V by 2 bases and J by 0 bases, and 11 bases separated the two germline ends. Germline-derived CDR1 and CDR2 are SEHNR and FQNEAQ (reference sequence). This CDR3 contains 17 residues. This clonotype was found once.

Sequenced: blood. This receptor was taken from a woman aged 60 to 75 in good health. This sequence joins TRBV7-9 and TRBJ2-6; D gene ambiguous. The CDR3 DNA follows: TGTGCCAGCAGCTTAATCGGAGTTAGCTCTGGGGCCAACGTCCTGACTTTC. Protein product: CASSLIGVSSGANVLTF.